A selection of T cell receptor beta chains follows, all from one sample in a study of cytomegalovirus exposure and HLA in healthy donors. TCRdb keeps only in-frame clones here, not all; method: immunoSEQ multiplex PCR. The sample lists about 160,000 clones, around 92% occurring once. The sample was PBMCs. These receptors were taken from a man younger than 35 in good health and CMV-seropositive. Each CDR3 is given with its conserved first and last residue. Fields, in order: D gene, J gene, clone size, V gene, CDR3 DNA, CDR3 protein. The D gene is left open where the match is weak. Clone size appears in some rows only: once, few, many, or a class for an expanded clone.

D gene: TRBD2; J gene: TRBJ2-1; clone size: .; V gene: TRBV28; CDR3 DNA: TGTGCCAGCAGTTTAGCGGGAGCTTACTACAATGAGCAGTTCTTC; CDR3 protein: CASSLAGAYYNEQFF
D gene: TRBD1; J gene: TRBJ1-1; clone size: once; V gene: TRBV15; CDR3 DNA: TGTGCCACCAGCAGATGGACAGGGAAGTCTGAAGCTTTCTTT; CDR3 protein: CATSRWTGKSEAFF
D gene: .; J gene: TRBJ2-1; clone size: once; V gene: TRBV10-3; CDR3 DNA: TGTGCCATCACCATGAACCTAGCGACCGGTCTCAATGAGCAGTTCTTC; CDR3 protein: CAITMNLATGLNEQFF
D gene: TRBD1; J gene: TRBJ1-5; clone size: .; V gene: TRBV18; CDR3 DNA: TGTGCCAGCTCACCCTCACAGGGGGCTCGCCAGCCCCAGCATTTT; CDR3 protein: CASSPSQGARQPQHF
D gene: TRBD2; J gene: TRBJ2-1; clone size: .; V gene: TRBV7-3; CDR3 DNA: TGTGCCAGCAGCCCCAGACTAGCGGCTTACAATGAGCAGTTCTTC; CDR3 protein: CASSPRLAAYNEQFF
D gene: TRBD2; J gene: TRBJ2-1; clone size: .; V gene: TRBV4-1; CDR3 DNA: TGCGCCAGCAGCCCCGAAGCGACTAGCCAAAGCTACTACAATGAGCAGTTCTTC; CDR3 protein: CASSPEATSQSYYNEQFF
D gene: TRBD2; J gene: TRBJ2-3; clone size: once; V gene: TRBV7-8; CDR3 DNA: TGTGCCAGCAGCTTAGTGGGAGGGGCAGATACGCAGTATTTT; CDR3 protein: CASSLVGGADTQYF
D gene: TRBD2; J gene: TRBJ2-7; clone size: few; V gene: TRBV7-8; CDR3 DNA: TGTGCCAGCAGCTCCGGGACTAGCATTATAAGCGAGCAGTACTTC; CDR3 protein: CASSSGTSIISEQYF
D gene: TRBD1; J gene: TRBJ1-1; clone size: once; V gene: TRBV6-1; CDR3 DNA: TGTGCCAGCAGGGACAGGGTTGGGGGGGCTTTCTTT; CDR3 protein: CASRDRVGGAFF
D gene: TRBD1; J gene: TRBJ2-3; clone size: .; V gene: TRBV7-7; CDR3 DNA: TGTGCTAGCAGCCCACGACAGGGTTTAGCCACAGATACGCAGTATTTT; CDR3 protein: CASSPRQGLATDTQYF
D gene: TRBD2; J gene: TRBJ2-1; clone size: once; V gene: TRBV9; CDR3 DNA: TGTGCCAGCAGCGGTGGGAGGGACGGCTACAATGAGCAGTTCTTC; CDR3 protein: CASSGGRDGYNEQFF
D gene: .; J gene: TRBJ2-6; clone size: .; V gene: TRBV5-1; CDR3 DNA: TGCGCCAGCAGCTTGGGGCTACAGGGCTCCGGGGCCAACGTCCTGACTTTC; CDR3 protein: CASSLGLQGSGANVLTF
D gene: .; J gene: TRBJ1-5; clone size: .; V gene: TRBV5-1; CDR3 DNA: TGCGCCAGCAGCCCCGGGGGAGGGAACCAGCCCCAGCATTTT; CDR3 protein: CASSPGGGNQPQHF
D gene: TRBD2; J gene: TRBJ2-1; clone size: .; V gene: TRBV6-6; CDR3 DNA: TGTGCCAGCAGTTATGCGGGAGGTTCCTACAATGAGCAGTTCTTC; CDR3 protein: CASSYAGGSYNEQFF
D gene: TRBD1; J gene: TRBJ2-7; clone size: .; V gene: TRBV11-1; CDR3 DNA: TGTGCCAGCAGCTTATCTAGGGACAGGAAGTACGAGCAGTACTTC; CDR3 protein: CASSLSRDRKYEQYF
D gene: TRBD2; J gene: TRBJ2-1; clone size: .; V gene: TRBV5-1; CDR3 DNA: TGCGCCAGCAGCATCGGGACTAGCCCGAATGAGCAGTTCTTC; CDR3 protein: CASSIGTSPNEQFF
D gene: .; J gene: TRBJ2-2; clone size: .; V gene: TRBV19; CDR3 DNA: TGTGCCAGTAGTATCGCGGGATATCCGAACACCGGGGAGCTGTTTTTT; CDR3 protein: CASSIAGYPNTGELFF
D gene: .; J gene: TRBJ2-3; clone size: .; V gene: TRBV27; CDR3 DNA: TGTGCCAGCAAGCCTAGGGGGAGCACAGATACGCAGTATTTT; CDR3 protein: CASKPRGSTDTQYF
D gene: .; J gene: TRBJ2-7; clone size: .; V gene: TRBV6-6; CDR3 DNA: TGTGCCAGCAGTTATGTGGCGGCCGCCTACGAGCAGTACTTC; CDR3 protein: CASSYVAAAYEQYF
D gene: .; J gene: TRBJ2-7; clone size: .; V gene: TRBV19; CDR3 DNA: TGTGCCAGTAGTAGATCCGGGAGTATTTCCTACGAGCAGTACTTC; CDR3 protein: CASSRSGSISYEQYF
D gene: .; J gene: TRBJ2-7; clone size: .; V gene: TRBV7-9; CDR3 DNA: TGTGCCAGCAGCTTAGCGCCTACCTACGAGCAGTACTTC; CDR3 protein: CASSLAPTYEQYF
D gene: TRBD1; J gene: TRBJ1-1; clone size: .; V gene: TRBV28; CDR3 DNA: TGTGCCAGCATGGACAGGGGGGTTAGCACTGAAGCTTTCTTT; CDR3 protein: CASMDRGVSTEAFF
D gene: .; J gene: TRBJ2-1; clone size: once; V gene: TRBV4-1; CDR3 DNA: TGCGCCAGCAGCCCCACCGCGGCCAATATCGGCAGCTCCTACAATGAGCAGTTCTTC; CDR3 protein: CASSPTAANIGSSYNEQFF
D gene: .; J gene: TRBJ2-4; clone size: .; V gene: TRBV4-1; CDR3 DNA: TGCGCCAGCAGCCAAGAAACCGTGCCGGTAGCCAAAAACATTCAGTACTTC; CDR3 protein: CASSQETVPVAKNIQYF
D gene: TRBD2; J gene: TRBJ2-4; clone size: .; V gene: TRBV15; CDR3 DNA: TGTGCCACCAGCAGAGATAGGGCTAGCGGGCGAAACATTCAGTACTTC; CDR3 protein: CATSRDRASGRNIQYF
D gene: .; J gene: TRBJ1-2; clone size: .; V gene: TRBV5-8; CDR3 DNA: TGTGCCAGCAGCTTGGCTTTTGGGGCCTATTATGGCTACACCTTC; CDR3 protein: CASSLAFGAYYGYTF
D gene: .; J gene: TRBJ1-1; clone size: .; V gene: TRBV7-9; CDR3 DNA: TGTGCCAGCAGCTTAGGTTACAGTGGGAACACTGAAGCTTTCTTT; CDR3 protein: CASSLGYSGNTEAFF
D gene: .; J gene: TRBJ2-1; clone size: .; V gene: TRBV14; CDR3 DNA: TGTGCCAGCAGCCAACTTCAGGGCCGGAACAATGAGCAGTTCTTC; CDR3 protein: CASSQLQGRNNEQFF
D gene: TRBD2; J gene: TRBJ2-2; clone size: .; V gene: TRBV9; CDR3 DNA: TGTGCCAGCAGCGCCAGGACTAGCGCGCACTACACCGGGGAGCTGTTTTTT; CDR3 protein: CASSARTSAHYTGELFF